These 25 T cell receptor beta chains came from one sample sequenced in a study of T-cell reconstitution after alpha-beta-depleted transplantation in children. Unique molecular identifiers were used to barcode this TCRbeta library. TCRdb passed the PCR reads through MiXCR, listing each CDR3 protein once. Of under 250,000 distinct CDR3 sequences in the sample, about 24% are singletons; the top ten hold 4% to 5.5%. The sequencing used PBMCs, mostly from graft donor cells, collected 360 days after TCRalphabeta/CD19-depleted stem cell transplant. The receptor source for this set is a female patient aged 2-10 years who had a stem cell transplant for congenital amegakaryocytic thrombocytopenia, so the T cells may come from the graft donor.

This clonotype has only a few counts. The rearrangement uses TRBV28 and TRBJ2-2; tentatively, D is TRBD1 or TRBD2 (5 bases each). Trimming removed 8 bases at V and 6 bases at J, with 7 bases between. CDR1 and CDR2 from the germline V gene are MDHEN and SYDVKM. The CDR3 runs to 11 residues. The CDR3 nucleotides are TGTGCCAGCGGGACCCCCGGGGAGCTGTTTTTT. This sequence encodes CASGTPGELFF.

The chain recombines TRBV5-4 with TRBJ2-1, with 7 bases fitting TRBD1. From germline, CDR1 is SGHNT and CDR2 YYREEE (reference sequence). Germline trimming cut 4 bases from V and 6 bases from J; bases unmatched to any gene: 7. The CDR3 contains 14 residues. The CDR3, as DNA: TGTGCCAGCAGCCCCAGGGGGTACGGCAATGAGCAGTTCTTC. It yields the protein CASSPRGYGNEQFF. Filled out from reference TRBV5-4 and TRBJ2-1, the complete variable domain reads ETGVTQSPTHLIKTRGQQVTLRCSSQSGHNTVSWYQQALGQGPQFIFQYYREEENGRGNFPPRFSGLQFPNYSSELNVNALELDDSALYLCASSPRGYGNEQFFGPGTRLTVL.

This rearrangement joins TRBV20-1 to TRBJ1-1; D is unclear. From germline, CDR1 is DFQATT and CDR2 SNEGSKA (reference sequence). This CDR3 comprises 11 residues. V was pared by 5 bases and J by 1 base, with 5 bases between. CDR3 DNA: TGCAGTGCTGACCAGAACACTGAAGCTTTCTTT. The encoded protein is CSADQNTEAFF.

This clonotype was seen a single time. The rearrangement uses TRBV4-1 and TRBJ1-4; no clear D gene. The germline V gene has CDR1 MGHRA and CDR2 YSYEKL. V shed 0 bases and J shed 4 bases, with 12 bases lying between them. The CDR3 length is 16 residues. CDR3 sequence reads: CASSQDQGQSNEKLFF. The CDR3 DNA reads TGCGCCAGCAGCCAAGATCAAGGGCAGAGTAATGAAAAACTGTTTTTT.

This clonotype was seen many times. The gene calls are TRBV29-1 and TRBJ2-7; D remains unclear. Deletions cut 2 bases from V and 2 bases from J, with 10 bases between. The CDR3 has 13 residues. The germline gives CDR1 SQVTM, CDR2 ANQGSEA. The CDR3 DNA follows: TGCAGCGTTGAATATGGGCAGACCTACGAGCAGTACTTC. Amino acids: CSVEYGQTYEQYF.

The chain uses TRBV23-1 and TRBJ2-1; D perhaps matches TRBD2 (5 bases). TRBV23-1 is an ORF, with its function uncertain. Trimming took 0 bases from V and 0 from J, leaving 18 bases between them. The CDR3 covers 19 residues. CDR3 nucleotide sequence: TGCGCCAGCAGTCAATCGGGCAGCGGCGACACCAGCTCCTACAATGAGCAGTTCTTC. Encoded protein: CASSQSGSGDTSSYNEQFF.

The chain links TRBV15 to TRBJ2-7; D remains ambiguous. Trimming shortened V by 1 base and J by 3 bases, and 7 bases separated the two germline ends. The CDR3 sequence is 13 residues long. The germline V gene has CDR1 LNHNV and CDR2 YYDKDF (reference sequence). The CDR3, as DNA: TGTGCCACCAGCAGAGCCCCAGGCTACGAGCAGTACTTC. Encoded protein: CATSRAPGYEQYF.

This clonotype was detected only a few times. V gene TRBV10-2 combines with J gene TRBJ2-5; TRBD1 might be the D (5 bases). There are 17 residues in the CDR3. The germline CDR1 and CDR2 sequences are WSHSY and SAAADI. V lost 4 bases and J 1 base, leaving 19 bases between the germline ends. In DNA form, the CDR3 reads TGCGCCAGCAGTGGATTTGATGGGGCGCCAACCCAAGAGACCCAGTACTTC. This codes for CASSGFDGAPTQETQYF.

The rearrangement joins TRBV20-1 to TRBJ2-3; TRBD2 agrees at 10 bases. V gave up 7 bases and J gave up 0 bases; unmatched junction bases: 10. Germline assignment: CDR1 DFQATT and CDR2 SNEGSKA (reference sequence). CDR3 length: 16 amino acids. Here the CDR3 reads CSVTPGLAASTDTQYF. CDR3 DNA sequence: TGCAGTGTCACGCCCGGACTAGCGGCTAGCACAGATACGCAGTATTTT.

This clonotype was seen a few times. The chain joins TRBV19 to TRBJ1-5; D ambiguous. Trimming pared 2 bases from V and 3 bases from J, leaving 23 bases between. The germline gives CDR1 LNHDA, CDR2 SQIVND (reference sequence). The CDR3 runs to 19 residues. CDR3 nucleotides: TGTGCCAGTAGTATAACCTCCGGACGGCTACCTTACAACAATCAGCCCCAGCATTTT. This translates into CASSITSGRLPYNNQPQHF.

This clonotype was seen only once. This sequence joins TRBV20-1 and TRBJ1-5; 10 bases align to TRBD1. Germline V gene sequence: CDR1 DFQATT, CDR2 SNEGSKA (reference sequence). The CDR3 covers 15 residues. J lost 6 bases, V lost 3 bases, and 8 bases had no gene match. The CDR3 protein is CSARGDRGRSQPQHF. The CDR3 bases are TGCAGTGCTAGGGGGGACAGGGGTAGAAGTCAGCCCCAGCATTTT.

This clonotype turned up a few times. CDR3 residues: CASSPREGLSYEQYF. CDR3 sequence (DNA): TGTGCCAGCTCACCGCGAGAGGGGCTTTCCTACGAGCAGTACTTC. The chain is built from TRBV18 and TRBJ2-7, with D tentatively TRBD1 or TRBD2 (5 bases each). The V gene lost 3 bases and the J gene lost 1 base, with 13 bases spanning the gap. Germline-derived CDR1 and CDR2 are KGHSH and LQKENI. CDR3 length: 15 amino acids.

The rearrangement uses TRBV5-1 and TRBJ2-1; 14 bases are shared with TRBD2. The junction had 5 bases not matched to a gene; V was cut back by 3 bases and J by 3 bases. Germline loops: CDR1 SGHRS, CDR2 YFSETQ. The CDR3 totals 17 residues. CDR3 nucleotide sequence: TGCGCCAGCAGCTCCGGGACTAGCGGGAGAGGCTACAATGAGCAGTTCTTC. This gives the protein CASSSGTSGRGYNEQFF. The variable domain in full, with the rest retrieved from reference TRBV5-1 and TRBJ2-1, is KAGVTQTPRYLIKTRGQQVTLSCSPISGHRSVSWYQQTPGQGLQFLFEYFSETQRNKGNFPGRFSGRQFSNSRSEMNVSTLELGDSALYLCASSSGTSGRGYNEQFFGPGTRLTVL.

In its sample, this clonotype was seen a few times. The V and J genes are TRBV2 and TRBJ2-7; either TRBD1 or TRBD2 may supply D (5 bases each). There are 15 residues in the CDR3. Trimming cost V 6 bases and J 2 bases, with 17 bases left between them. Germline loops: CDR1 SNHLY, CDR2 FYNNEI. In DNA form, the CDR3 reads TGTGCCAGCAGAAACGCTGGGGCGAGGGCCTACGAGCAGTACTTC. Translating it yields CASRNAGARAYEQYF.

This CDR3 reads CASSLYRESYEQYF. The CDR3 DNA is TGCGCCAGCAGCTTGTACAGGGAGTCCTACGAGCAGTACTTC. The chain uses TRBV5-1 and TRBJ2-7, with D possibly matching TRBD1 (6 bases). Trimming removed 1 base at V and 1 base at J, with 9 bases between. This CDR3 has 14 amino acids. Germline V CDR1 and CDR2: SGHRS, YFSETQ.

The chain is built from TRBV7-6 and TRBJ2-3; D gene uncertain. V shed 5 bases and J shed 1 base, with 16 bases lying between them. The CDR3 has 16 residues. Germline V gene lookup returns CDR1 SGHVS and CDR2 FNYEAQ. The DNA for the CDR3 is TGTGCCAGCAGCCCCAGACAAAACCTTCGCACAGATACGCAGTATTTT. Encoded protein: CASSPRQNLRTDTQYF.

The genes are TRBV5-1 and TRBJ2-7; 7 nucleotides line up with TRBD1. Losses at the gene ends were 7 bases for V and 0 bases for J; bases not matched to a gene: 7. The CDR3 is made up of 14 amino acids. Germline V gene data show CDR1 as SGHRS and CDR2 as YFSETQ. The CDR3 sequence: CASSSGDSSYEQYF. CDR3 coding DNA: TGCGCCAGCTCGTCCGGGGACAGCTCCTACGAGCAGTACTTC.

Only a few counts were recorded for this clonotype. The V call is TRBV7-8, the J call TRBJ2-3; 7 positions agree with TRBD2. This CDR3 spans 17 amino acids. V trimming: 4 bases; J trimming: 2 bases; junction bases outside the gene matches: 12. Germline V CDR1 and CDR2: SGHVS, FQNEAQ. The CDR3 DNA sequence: TGTGCCAGCAGCTCGCGTATAGTACGGGGGGACACAGATACGCAGTATTTT. It specifies CASSSRIVRGDTDTQYF. The full variable domain, rest sourced from reference TRBV7-8 and TRBJ2-3, is GAGVSQSPRYKVAKRGQDVALRCDPISGHVSLFWYQQALGQGPEFLTYFQNEAQLDKSGLPSDRFFAERPEGSVSTLKIQRTQQEDSAVYLCASSSRIVRGDTDTQYFGPGTRLTVL.

V is TRBV6-1 and J is TRBJ2-7; D is perhaps TRBD1 (6 bases). Trimming cost V 6 bases and J 1 base, with 22 bases left between them. CDR1 MNHNS and CDR2 SASEGT come from the germline V gene. The CDR3 length is 17 residues. The CDR3 coding sequence is TGTGCCAGCAGCCTCGGGGCCACCGGGACACATTCCTACGAGCAGTACTTC. The encoded protein is CASSLGATGTHSYEQYF.

The V gene is TRBV11-2, the J gene TRBJ2-1; 7 nucleotides agree with TRBD1. This CDR3 has 18 amino acids. V lost 8 bases to trimming and J lost 0 bases; unmatched junction nucleotides: 16. CDR1 SGHAT and CDR2 FQNNGV come from the germline V gene. The CDR3 DNA sequence: TGTGCCAGCGAGGGGCAGGGGGATTTAAGGAGCTCCTACAATGAGCAGTTCTTC. It translates to CASEGQGDLRSSYNEQFF. Full variable domain (outside the CDR3, taken from reference TRBV11-2 and TRBJ2-1): EAGVAQSPRYKIIEKRQSVAFWCNPISGHATLYWYQQILGQGPKLLIQFQNNGVVDDSQLPKDRFSAERLKGVDSTLKIQPAKLEDSAVYLCASEGQGDLRSSYNEQFFGPGTRLTVL.

The chain recombines TRBV7-2 with TRBJ2-2; D unresolved. V lost 4 bases, J lost 4 bases, and 7 bases lay in between. Germline loops: CDR1 SGHTA, CDR2 FQGNSA. CDR3 length equals 13 residues. CDR3 coding DNA: TGTGCCAGCAGCTCCTACCCCACCGGGGAGCTGTTTTTT. Amino acid sequence: CASSSYPTGELFF. Full variable domain (missing parts from reference TRBV7-2 and TRBJ2-2): GAGVSQSPSNKVTEKGKDVELRCDPISGHTALYWYRQSLGQGLEFLIYFQGNSAPDKSGLPSDRFSAERTGGSVSTLTIQRTQQEDSAVYLCASSSYPTGELFFGEGSRLTVL.

The chain couples TRBV20-1 to TRBJ1-1; D is ambiguous. The CDR3 runs 11 residues. V was clipped by 1 base and J by 12 bases, with 12 bases between them. Germline-derived CDR1 and CDR2 are DFQATT and SNEGSKA (reference sequence). CDR3 sequence (DNA): TGCAGTGCTAGAGGCAGATTAGGATCTTTCTTT. This encodes CSARGRLGSFF.

This clonotype was observed a handful of times. The gene calls are TRBV20-1 and TRBJ1-5; D remains ambiguous. Trimming cost V 0 bases and J 0 bases, with 12 bases left between them. There are 16 residues in the CDR3. CDR1 DFQATT and CDR2 SNEGSKA come from the germline V gene (reference sequence). This chain's CDR3 is CSARDGLPYSNQPQHF. In DNA form, the CDR3 reads TGCAGTGCTAGAGACGGACTCCCCTATAGCAATCAGCCCCAGCATTTT.

This chain connects TRBV5-1 to TRBJ1-2, with TRBD1 matching 7 bases. This CDR3 has 14 residues. The J segment lost 6 bases and the V segment lost 0 bases, leaving 5 bases of the junction unmatched. CDR1 is SGHRS, CDR2 YFSETQ, per germline. The CDR3 nucleotides read TGCGCCAGCAGCTTGGTCCAGGGGGAGGATGGCTACACCTTC. Encoded protein: CASSLVQGEDGYTF.

The chain has TRBV5-6 and TRBJ1-2, with D perhaps TRBD1 (5 bases). CDR3 length: 13 amino acids. V was pared by 4 bases and J by 4 bases, with 11 bases between. The germline gives CDR1 SGHDT, CDR2 YYEEEE. This CDR3 is CASSPGHLYGYTF. The CDR3, as DNA: TGTGCCAGCAGCCCTGGACACCTCTATGGCTACACCTTC. The full variable domain, in which reference TRBV5-6 and TRBJ1-2 provide the parts outside the CDR3, is DAGVTQSPTHLIKTRGQQVTLRCSPKSGHDTVSWYQQALGQGPQFIFQYYEEEERQRGNFPDRFSGHQFPNYSSELNVNALLLGDSALYLCASSPGHLYGYTFGSGTRLTVV.